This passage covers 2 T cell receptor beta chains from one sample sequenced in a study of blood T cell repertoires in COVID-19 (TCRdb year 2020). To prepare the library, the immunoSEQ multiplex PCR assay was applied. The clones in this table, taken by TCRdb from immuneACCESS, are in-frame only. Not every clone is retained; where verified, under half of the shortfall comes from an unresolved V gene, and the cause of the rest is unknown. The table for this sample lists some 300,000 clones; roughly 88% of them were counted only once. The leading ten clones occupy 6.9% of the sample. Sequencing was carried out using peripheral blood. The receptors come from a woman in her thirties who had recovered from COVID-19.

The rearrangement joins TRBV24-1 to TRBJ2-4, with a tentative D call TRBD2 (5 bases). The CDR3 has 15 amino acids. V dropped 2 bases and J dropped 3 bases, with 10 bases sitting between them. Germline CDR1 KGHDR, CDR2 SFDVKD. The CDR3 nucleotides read TGTGCCACCAGTGATTCCCGGGGAAACAAAAACATTCAGTACTTC. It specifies CATSDSRGNKNIQYF.

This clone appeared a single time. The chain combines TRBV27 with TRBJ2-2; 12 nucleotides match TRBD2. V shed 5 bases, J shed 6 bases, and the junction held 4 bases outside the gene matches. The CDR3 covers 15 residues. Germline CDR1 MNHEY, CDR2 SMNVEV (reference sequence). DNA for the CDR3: TGTGCCAGCAGTGCCCTAGCGGGGGGGCCCGGGGAGCTGTTTTTT. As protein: CASSALAGGPGELFF.